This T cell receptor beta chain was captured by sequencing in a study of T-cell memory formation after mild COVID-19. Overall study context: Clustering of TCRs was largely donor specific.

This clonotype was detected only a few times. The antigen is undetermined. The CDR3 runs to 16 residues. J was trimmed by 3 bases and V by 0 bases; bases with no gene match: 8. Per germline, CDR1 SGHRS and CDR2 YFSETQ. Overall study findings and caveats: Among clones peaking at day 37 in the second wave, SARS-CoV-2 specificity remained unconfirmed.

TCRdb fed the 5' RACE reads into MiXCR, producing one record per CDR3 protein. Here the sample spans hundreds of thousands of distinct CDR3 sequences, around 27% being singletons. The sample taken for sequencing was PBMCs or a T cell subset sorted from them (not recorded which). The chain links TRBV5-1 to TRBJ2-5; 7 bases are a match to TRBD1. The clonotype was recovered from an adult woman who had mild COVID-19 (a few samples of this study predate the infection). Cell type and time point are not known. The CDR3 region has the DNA TGCGCCAGCAGCTTGGGGGGACAGAATCGAAAAGAGACCCAGTACTTC. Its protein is CASSLGGQNRKETQYF.